The rows below give T cell receptor beta chains drawn from one sample of a study of post-analysis software for immune sequencing data. TCRdb redid the calling of the PCR reads with MiXCR, one entry per CDR3 protein. The data hold roughly 670,000 distinct CDR3 sequences, with approximately 59% observed a single time. Sequencing was carried out using blood. The origin of the receptors is a girl under 10 years old with multiple sclerosis. The CDR3 runs from the conserved cysteine through the conserved F or W. A D gene is named only where the DNA matches it firmly. Clone size appears in some rows only: once, few, many, or a class for an expanded clone.

D,V,size,length,J,CDR3,DNA
-,TRBV4-3,-,14,TRBJ2-1,CASSQEGGGSRQFF,TGCGCCAGCAGCCAAGAAGGTGGGGGCAGCAGGCAGTTCTTC
TRBD1,TRBV5-1,-,15,TRBJ2-1,CASSAAGTGRREQFF,TGCGCCAGCAGCGCTGCCGGGACAGGGCGTCGTGAGCAGTTCTTC
TRBD2,TRBV5-1,-,17,TRBJ2-3,CASSFQLAGGNTDTQYF,TGCGCCAGCAGCTTTCAGCTAGCGGGAGGGAACACAGATACGCAGTATTTT
TRBD1,TRBV5-1,-,12,TRBJ1-1,CASSQQGTEAFF,TGCGCCAGCAGCCAACAGGGGACTGAAGCTTTCTTT
TRBD2,TRBV20-1,-,18,TRBJ2-1,CSARVGLAGPFYYNEQFF,TGCAGTGCTAGAGTGGGACTAGCGGGACCCTTTTATTACAATGAGCAGTTCTTC
-,TRBV7-3,few,15,TRBJ2-1,CASSLDADSYNEQFF,TGTGCCAGCAGCTTGGACGCCGACTCCTACAATGAGCAGTTCTTC
-,TRBV19,-,14,TRBJ1-2,CASSRDGVAYGYTF,TGTGCCAGTTCTAGGGACGGCGTAGCCTATGGCTACACCTTC
TRBD2,TRBV7-3,-,15,TRBJ2-5,CASSVLAGASETQYF,TGTGCCAGCAGCGTACTAGCGGGAGCATCCGAGACCCAGTACTTC
TRBD1,TRBV7-2,once,15,TRBJ1-2,CASSFTGTESYGYTF,TGTGCCAGCAGCTTTACCGGGACAGAATCCTATGGCTACACCTTC
TRBD2,TRBV20-1,-,14,TRBJ2-7,CSARGLAGESEQYF,TGCAGTGCTAGAGGACTAGCGGGAGAAAGCGAGCAGTACTTC
TRBD1,TRBV7-9,-,15,TRBJ1-3,CASSLRTGAGNTIYF,TGTGCCAGCAGCTTACGGACAGGGGCAGGAAACACCATATATTTT